This note documents a single TCR beta chain sequence. This clonotype is assessed as large (0.1 to 1%). Which antigen it targets is not known. No base-level quality is on record; no much larger clone is a single base apart. The library was built by means of multiplex PCR. Using EuroClonality-NGS primers, the TRB libraries were generated through a one-step amplicon PCR run on 100 ng genomic DNA. Sequencing of TRB amplicons was performed on Illumina MiSeq instruments using 2 x 250 bp version 2 chemistry. In the source study's methods: IMGT/HighV-QUEST was the tool used for both primary TRB sequence analysis and V(D)J annotation. Repertoire diversity and composition were evaluated with VDJtools after nonfunctional clones were removed and downsampling was applied for comparisons between samples. In TCRdb, the public reads were trimmed at Q25 with fastp and aligned with MiXCR, with productive beta chains retained. Merged by CDR3 protein, the rows form single entries marked with the most common genes and DNA. Clone size and V and J calls follow TCRdb, not the original study. Present in this sample are around 390 distinct CDR3 sequences, under 20% of which were seen just once. The ten largest clones add up to 35% to 50% of the sample.

This entry comes from a study of somatic reversion in DOCK8 deficiency (dated by TCRdb to about 2020). Looking at the study overall: The study compared the T cell receptor beta repertoires of three groups: DOCK8-deficient patients, DOCK8-revertant patients and healthy volunteers. The DOCK8-deficient patients included in the study had already been reported in previous work. The study investigated how somatic reversion of pathogenic DOCK8 variants alters lymphocyte differentiation and function in DOCK8 deficiency.

Overall results and qualifications from the work: The methods did not state, for each individual sample, whether the source material was whole blood or PBMCs.

Genomic DNA for TCR repertoire analysis was extracted from either whole blood samples or PBMCs. The sequencing input was peripheral blood. This clonotype was obtained from a human donor with DOCK8 deficiency.

The nucleotide sequence is TGTGCCAGTAGTATGGATGACCTGGGGACCGGCTCCGGGGAGCTGTTTTTT. Translated, it gives CASSMDDLGTGSGELFF. In this chain, TRBV19 is recombined with TRBJ2-2; the D match is possibly TRBD1 or TRBD2, with 5 bases aligned in each. Based on the germline V gene (reference sequence), the CDR1 and CDR2 sequences are LNHDA and SQIVND. V and J lose 3 bases and 6 bases, and a span of 20 bases separates them. The CDR3 goes from the cysteine to the phenylalanine over 17 residues. The CDR3 DNA has 51 bases and is translated from base 1.